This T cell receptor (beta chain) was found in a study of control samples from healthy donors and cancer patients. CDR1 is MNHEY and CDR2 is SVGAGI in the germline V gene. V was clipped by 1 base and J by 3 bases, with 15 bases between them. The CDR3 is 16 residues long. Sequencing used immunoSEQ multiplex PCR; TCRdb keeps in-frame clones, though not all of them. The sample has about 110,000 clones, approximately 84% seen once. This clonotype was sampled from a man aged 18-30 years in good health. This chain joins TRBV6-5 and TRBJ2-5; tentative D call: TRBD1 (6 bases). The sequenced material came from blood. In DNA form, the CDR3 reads TGTGCCAGCAGTTACTACGAACAGGGCGGTGAAGAGACCCAGTACTTC. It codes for CASSYYEQGGEETQYF.